This TCR beta chain was retrieved from a study of RUNX1 and TCR beta rearrangement in T-cell leukemia (dated by TCRdb to about 2020). In terms of the full investigation: The study compared TCR beta rearrangements and CDR3 junctions in some 14 T-ALLs carrying mono-allelic acquired RUNX1 mutations versus approximately eleven RUNX1 wildtype T-ALLs. Every RUNX1 mutation in the mutated group was heterozygous, with some 11 located in the Runt homology domain and a few in the transactivation domain. The RUNX1 wildtype T-ALLs were matched on an immature maturation arrest stage, which was defined as the absence of cytoplasmic or surface TCR beta protein. RUNX1 wildtype T-ALLs were selected to carry at least incomplete clonal TCR beta rearrangements, enabling D1 versus D2 segment comparison. The RUNX1-mutated T-ALLs covered a wider range of maturation arrest stages, including cases that were arrested before TCR beta rearrangement began. Human T-ALL TCR beta rearrangements were analyzed to compare with results from a Runx1 knockout mouse model. An earlier study had established the RUNX1 mutation status of the T-ALL cases. The multicentric trials were GRAALL-2003, along with GRAALL-2005. Genomic DNA was subjected to EuroClonality multiplex PCR, after which TCR rearrangements were assessed by Genescan analysis. Study-wide conclusions, independent of this receptor: The number of available clonal rearrangements was too small to assess TCR beta CDR3 length or D segment truncation in T-ALLs. TCR beta J1 cluster usage was similar between RUNX1-mutated and wildtype T-ALLs, with no significant difference. In clonal rearrangements, TCR beta D1 segment usage was not significantly different between RUNX1-mutated (around 80%) and wildtype (roughly 61%) T-ALLs. Clonal TCR beta rearrangements were carried by fewer RUNX1-mutated T-ALLs (about 60%) than has been reported for T-ALL generally (over 75%).

This clonotype showed up just a few times. Its antigen target is currently unknown. Qualities for individual bases were not recorded, and no much larger clone is one base off. The germline V gene (reference sequence) provides CDR1 MNHNY and CDR2 SVGAGI. The CDR3 numbers 12 residues from cysteine through phenylalanine. Only CDR3 DNA remains: 36 bases, in frame from the first base. V was cut back by 2 bases and J by 0 bases, leaving a gap of 1 base between them. For oncotyping and quantification of minimal residual disease, T-ALL samples were taken at diagnosis from children and adults treated according to protocol. The library was prepared using PCR. TCRdb names Illumina MiSeq as the instrument used. TCR beta DJ and VDJ rearrangements were characterized by next generation amplicon sequencing. The original methods were these. The Vidjil software was used to analyze amplicon sequencing data and identify clonal TCR beta rearrangements. TCR beta rearrangement characteristics were compared between RUNX1-mutated and wildtype groups using two-tailed Fisher exact tests. Starting from the raw public reads, TCRdb applied fastp trimming at Q25, assembled clones with MiXCR and retained in-frame beta chains. Each entry merges the rows of one CDR3 protein and shows their most common DNA and genes. These V and J calls are TCRdb output, not the study's own analysis. Recorded for this sample are 250 to 300 distinct CDR3 sequences; around 29% of them occurred a single time. 85% to 90% of the sample goes to the ten largest clones.

Input material: blood. The rearranged segments are TRBV6-6 and TRBJ1-1, with an unclear D gene assignment. This TCR came from a male donor with T-cell acute lymphoblastic leukemia. For the CDR3, the sequence is CASSYMNTEAFF. The sequence in DNA is TGTGCCAGCAGTTACATGAACACTGAAGCTTTCTTT.